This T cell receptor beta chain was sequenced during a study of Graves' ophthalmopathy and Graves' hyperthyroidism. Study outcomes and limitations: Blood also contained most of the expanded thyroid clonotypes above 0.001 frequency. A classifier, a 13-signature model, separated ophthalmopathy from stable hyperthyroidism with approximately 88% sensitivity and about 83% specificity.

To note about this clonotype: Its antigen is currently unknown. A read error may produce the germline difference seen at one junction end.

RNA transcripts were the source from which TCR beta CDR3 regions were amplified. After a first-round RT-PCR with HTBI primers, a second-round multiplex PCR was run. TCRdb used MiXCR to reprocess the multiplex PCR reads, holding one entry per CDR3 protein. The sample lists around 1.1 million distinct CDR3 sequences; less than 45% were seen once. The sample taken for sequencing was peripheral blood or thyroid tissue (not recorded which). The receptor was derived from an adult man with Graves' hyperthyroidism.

CDR3 sequence reads: CSVRDEATGELSW. DNA of the CDR3: TGCAGCGTCCGGGACGAAGCCACCGGGGAGCTGTCTTGG. The chain uses TRBV29-1 and TRBJ2-2; either TRBD1 or TRBD2 may supply D (5 bases each). The CDR3 covers 13 residues. Germline CDR1 reads SQVTM; CDR2 reads ANQGSEA.